This is a list of T cell receptor beta chains from one sample in a study of PD-1 blockade in mismatch repair-deficient tumors. Generated by immunoSEQ multiplex PCR, the TCRdb table keeps only in-frame clones and is missing some. The sample lists nearly 25,000 clones, approximately 86% occurring once. This specimen was peripheral blood, taken 12 weeks after starting pembrolizumab. The receptors originated from an adult with mismatch repair-deficient cancer. Each CDR3 is given with its conserved first and last residue. D genes are given only for firm matches. Rows may omit the clone size; those that give it use once, few, many or a size class.

TRBJ2-7 12 - TRBV2 - TGTGCCAGCAGCCCTAGCTCCTACGAGCAGTACTTC CASSPSSYEQYF
TRBJ2-1 12 - TRBV27 - TGTGCCAGCAGCTTTCAGGGGTTTGAGCAGTTCTTC CASSFQGFEQFF
TRBJ1-1 14 - TRBV25-1 - TGTGCCAGCAGTGATGAGGACAGTCACACTGAAGCTTTCTTT CASSDEDSHTEAFF
TRBJ1-1 15 - TRBV10-2 - TGCGCCAGCAGTGAAGGGGCAGACAGAAACACTGAAGCTTTCTTT CASSEGADRNTEAFF
TRBJ1-3 15 - TRBV27 once TGTGCCAGCAGTTTGAAGGTTGGGGGCGGTCACACCATATATTTT CASSLKVGGGHTIYF
TRBJ2-1 17 TRBD2 TRBV25-1 - TGTGCCAGCAGTGAAAGCCTTGCGGGAGGGCCCTACAATGAGCAGTTCTTC CASSESLAGGPYNEQFF
TRBJ2-6 18 - TRBV7-6 - TGTGCCAGCAGCTTAGTTTCGCAGAGCCGCTCTGGGGCCAACGTCCTGACTTTC CASSLVSQSRSGANVLTF
TRBJ2-2 12 - TRBV19 - TGTGCCAGTAGTAGCCGGACCGGGGAGCTGTTTTTT CASSSRTGELFF
TRBJ1-4 17 - TRBV7-9 - TGTGCCAGCAGCTCCAACGACAGGTCTCTCCCCGAAAAACGGCTGTTTTTT CASSSNDRSLPEKRLFF
TRBJ2-3 22 - TRBV5-1 - TGCGCCAGCAGCTTGCGCCCGTCCATGGGTATCGTGGGAGCGATACGCACAGATACGCAGTATTTT CASSLRPSMGIVGAIRTDTQYF
TRBJ1-2 15 TRBD1 TRBV5-5 - TGTGCCAGCAGCTTCGGACAGGGTAGGGACTATGGCTACACCTTC CASSFGQGRDYGYTF
TRBJ2-5 16 TRBD1 TRBV25-1 - TGTGCCAGCAGTGCATCACGAGAGGGGGCTATGGAGACCCAGTACTTC CASSASREGAMETQYF
TRBJ2-7 14 - TRBV30 - TGTGCCTGGAGTTACGGGAGACTAGGGCTCGAGCAGTACTTC CAWSYGRLGLEQYF
TRBJ2-1 13 - TRBV2 - TGTGCCAGCAGTTTGACCCTTCGGGATGAGCAGTTCTTC CASSLTLRDEQFF
TRBJ1-3 15 - TRBV5-4 - TGTGCCAGCAGCTTGACCGCTACCTCTGGAAACACCATATATTTT CASSLTATSGNTIYF
TRBJ1-1 16 - TRBV30 - TGTGCCTGGAGTGTAAGGCCTCGTAGGGTGAACACTGAAGCTTTCTTT CAWSVRPRRVNTEAFF
TRBJ2-1 10 - TRBV2 - TGTGCCAGCATGGACAATGAGCAGTTCTTC CASMDNEQFF
TRBJ2-5 14 TRBD2 TRBV9 - TGTGCCAGCAGCGTGGGGACTACCCAAGAGACCCAGTACTTC CASSVGTTQETQYF
TRBJ2-1 16 - TRBV19 few TGTGCCAGTACCAGCAGGAGGGGCAACTCCTACAATGAGCAGTTCTTC CASTSRRGNSYNEQFF
TRBJ1-2 17 TRBD1 TRBV11-3 - TGTGCCAGCAGCCCAGCCCTCGGGGACAGGGATACCTATGGCTACACCTTC CASSPALGDRDTYGYTF
TRBJ2-7 14 - TRBV6-6 - TGTGCCAGCAGTTACCGGGTTGTTCCCTACGAGCAGTACTTC CASSYRVVPYEQYF
TRBJ2-3 18 TRBD2 TRBV27 - TGTGCCAGCAGTTTATTTCCTCCTAGCGGGAGACCCACAGATACGCAGTATTTT CASSLFPPSGRPTDTQYF
TRBJ2-2 15 TRBD1 TRBV6-5 once TGTGCCAGCAGTTTCGACAGGGTTGGTACCGGGGAGCTGTTTTTT CASSFDRVGTGELFF
TRBJ2-7 18 TRBD2 TRBV11-2 - TGTGCCAGCAGCTTAGCCCCCCGTGGGCGGCGGGGGTCCTACGAGCAGTACTTC CASSLAPRGRRGSYEQYF
TRBJ2-7 10 - TRBV7-7 - TGTGCCAGCAGCTTTTACGAGCAGTACTTC CASSFYEQYF
TRBJ2-3 15 - TRBV28 - TGTGCCAGCAGTTTGATGGGGGACCCCACAGATACGCAGTATTTT CASSLMGDPTDTQYF
TRBJ2-3 17 TRBD2 TRBV11-3 - TGTGCCAGCAGCTTAGGTCTAGCGGGAGGTGATACAGATACGCAGTATTTT CASSLGLAGGDTDTQYF
TRBJ2-7 18 - TRBV5-1 - TGCGCCAGCAGCTTGCGGTCAAGCAATCCTAGTAGAAACTACGAGCAGTACTTC CASSLRSSNPSRNYEQYF
TRBJ1-5 16 - TRBV21-1 once TGTGCCAGCAGCAAAGCCATAAAAACCGGGGGGCAGCCCCAGCATTTT CASSKAIKTGGQPQHF
TRBJ1-1 13 - TRBV6-6 - TGTGCCAGCAGTTTCCAGGAAAACACTGAAGCTTTCTTT CASSFQENTEAFF
TRBJ2-3 15 - TRBV30 - TGTGCCTGGAGTGTAGGAGCGCCTCTCACAGATACGCAGTATTTT CAWSVGAPLTDTQYF
TRBJ2-7 18 TRBD2 TRBV4-3 - TGCGCCAGCAGCCAAGATCTACTAGCGGCTGCCCAGGGTGTCGAGCAGTACTTC CASSQDLLAAAQGVEQYF
TRBJ2-2 14 - TRBV4-3 - TGCGCCAGCAGCCAAGATTGGGGGGCCGGGGAGCTGTTTTTT CASSQDWGAGELFF
TRBJ2-5 16 TRBD1 TRBV18 - TGTGCCAGCTCACCACAAATGACCGGGACAGAAGAGACCCAGTACTTC CASSPQMTGTEETQYF
TRBJ1-2 15 - TRBV5-1 - TGCGCCAGCAGCTCGGACCCCGAAGGGGTCGGAGGCTACACCTTC CASSSDPEGVGGYTF
TRBJ2-3 14 - TRBV7-9 - TGTGCCAGCAGCTTAGGGTTCGGAGGGGATACGCAGTATTTT CASSLGFGGDTQYF
TRBJ2-5 14 TRBD2 TRBV5-1 - TGCGCCAGCACCCCAACTAGCGGCGGGGAGACCCAGTACTTC CASTPTSGGETQYF
TRBJ2-5 15 TRBD1 TRBV7-2 - TGTGCCAGCAGCCTTCTCCCCACAGGGGAAGAGACCCAGTACTTC CASSLLPTGEETQYF
TRBJ1-1 13 - TRBV6-5 - TGTGCCAGCAGTTATAGGATGAACACTGAAGCTTTCTTT CASSYRMNTEAFF
TRBJ2-1 13 - TRBV6-4 medium-sized TGTGCCAGCAGTGACTCGGGGACAAGCCCGCAGTTCTTC CASSDSGTSPQFF
TRBJ2-7 13 TRBD1 TRBV6-1 - TGTGCCAGCACGGACAGGGGGCTCAACGAGCAGTACTTC CASTDRGLNEQYF
TRBJ2-5 13 - TRBV19 - TGTGCCAGTAGTGGCACTAAAGGGGAGACCCAGTACTTC CASSGTKGETQYF
TRBJ1-2 15 TRBD1 TRBV5-4 - TGTGCCAGCAGCTTGGGGGACAGAGCTAACTATGGCTACACCTTC CASSLGDRANYGYTF
TRBJ2-3 14 - TRBV27 - TGTGCCAGCAGTTTTCTAGTTCTTGCAGATACGCAGTATTTT CASSFLVLADTQYF
TRBJ2-1 13 - TRBV5-1 - TGCGCCAGCAGCTTGAATAGCAACAATGAGCAGTTCTTC CASSLNSNNEQFF
TRBJ1-1 14 - TRBV7-9 - TGTGCCAGCAGCTTCCAACAGGGAGGTACTGAAGCTTTCTTT CASSFQQGGTEAFF
TRBJ2-5 11 - TRBV29-1 few TGCAGCGTTAAAGACAGGGAGACCCAGTACTTC CSVKDRETQYF
TRBJ2-6 16 - TRBV2 - TGTGCCAGCGAGGGGGGGCGCCTCTCTGGGGCCAACGTCCTGACTTTC CASEGGRLSGANVLTF
TRBJ2-1 17 TRBD2 TRBV5-4 - TGTGCCAGCAGCCTCCGGACTAGCGGGAGCTCCTACAATGAGCAGTTCTTC CASSLRTSGSSYNEQFF
TRBJ2-7 19 - TRBV11-3 - TGTGCCAGCAGCTTAGGGGTCGTTTTCGCGGATTTTAGCTCCTACGAGCAGTACTTC CASSLGVVFADFSSYEQYF
TRBJ1-2 15 - TRBV18 few TGTGCCAGCTCACCACCGTCGGATAGAGGGTATGGCTACACCTTC CASSPPSDRGYGYTF
TRBJ2-3 14 - TRBV11-2 - TGTGCCAGCAGCTTAACCAGGAACACAGATACGCAGTATTTT CASSLTRNTDTQYF
TRBJ2-4 15 TRBD2 TRBV4-1 - TGCGCCAGCAGCCGCGGGACTAGCGGGAGCGGCATTCAGTACTTC CASSRGTSGSGIQYF
TRBJ2-7 15 - TRBV28 - TGTGCCAGCAGTTTTGTTCGGGGGGCCCCCTACGAGCAGTACTTC CASSFVRGAPYEQYF
TRBJ2-7 12 TRBD1 TRBV30 medium-sized TGTGCCTCCACAGGGGTGTCCTACGAGCAGTACTTC CASTGVSYEQYF